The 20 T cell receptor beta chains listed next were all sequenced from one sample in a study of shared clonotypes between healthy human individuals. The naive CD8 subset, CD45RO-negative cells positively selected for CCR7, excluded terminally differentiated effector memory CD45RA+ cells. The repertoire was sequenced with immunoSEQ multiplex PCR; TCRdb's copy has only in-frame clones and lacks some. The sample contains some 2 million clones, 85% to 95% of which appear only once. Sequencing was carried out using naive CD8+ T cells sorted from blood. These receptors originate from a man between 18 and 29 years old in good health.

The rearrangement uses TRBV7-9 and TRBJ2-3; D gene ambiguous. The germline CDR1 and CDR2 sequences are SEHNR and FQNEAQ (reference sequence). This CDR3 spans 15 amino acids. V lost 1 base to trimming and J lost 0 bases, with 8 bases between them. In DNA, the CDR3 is TGTGCCAGCAGCTTAGATCGCACTAGCACAGATACGCAGTATTTT. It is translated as CASSLDRTSTDTQYF.

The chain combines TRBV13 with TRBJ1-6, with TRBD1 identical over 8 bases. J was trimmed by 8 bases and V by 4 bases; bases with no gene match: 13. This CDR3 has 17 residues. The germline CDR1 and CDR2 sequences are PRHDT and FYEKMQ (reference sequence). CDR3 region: CASSYTGGTYIDSPLHF. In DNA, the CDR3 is TGTGCCAGCAGCTACACAGGGGGGACCTATATTGATTCACCCCTCCACTTT.

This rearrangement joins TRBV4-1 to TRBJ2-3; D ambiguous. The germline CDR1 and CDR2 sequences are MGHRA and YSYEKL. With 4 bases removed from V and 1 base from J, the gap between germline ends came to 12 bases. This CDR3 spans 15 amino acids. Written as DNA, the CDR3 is TGCGCCAGCAGCCTACCACTTGGGGGCACAGATACGCAGTATTTT. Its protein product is CASSLPLGGTDTQYF.

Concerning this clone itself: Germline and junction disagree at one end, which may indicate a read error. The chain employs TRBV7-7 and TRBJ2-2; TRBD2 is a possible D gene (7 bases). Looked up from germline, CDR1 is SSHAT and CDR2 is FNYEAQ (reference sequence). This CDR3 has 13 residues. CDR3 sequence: CASSTGGSGELFF. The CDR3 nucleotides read TGTGCTAGCAGCACGGGGGGCTCCGGGGAGCTGTTTTTT. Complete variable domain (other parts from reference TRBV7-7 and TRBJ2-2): GAGVSQSPRYKVTKRGQDVTLRCDPISSHATLYWYQQALGQGPEFLTYFNYEAQPDKSGLPSDRFSAERPEGSISTLTIQRTEQRDSAMYRCASSTGGSGELFFGEGSRLTVL.

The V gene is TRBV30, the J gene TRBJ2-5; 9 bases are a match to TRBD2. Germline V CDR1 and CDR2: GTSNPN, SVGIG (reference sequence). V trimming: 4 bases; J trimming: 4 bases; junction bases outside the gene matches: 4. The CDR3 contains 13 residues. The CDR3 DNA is TGTGCCTGGAACCTAGCGGGGACAGAGACCCAGTACTTC. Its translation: CAWNLAGTETQYF.

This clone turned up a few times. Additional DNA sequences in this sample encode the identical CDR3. The CDR3 nucleotides read TGTGCCAGCAGTTACTCTGGAGAGACCCAGTACTTC. It yields the protein CASSYSGETQYF. This chain connects TRBV6-5 to TRBJ2-5; no definite D call. The CDR3 loop spans 12 amino acids. Germline V gives CDR1 MNHEY, CDR2 SVGAGI. Trimming removed 0 bases at V and 4 bases at J, with 3 bases between.

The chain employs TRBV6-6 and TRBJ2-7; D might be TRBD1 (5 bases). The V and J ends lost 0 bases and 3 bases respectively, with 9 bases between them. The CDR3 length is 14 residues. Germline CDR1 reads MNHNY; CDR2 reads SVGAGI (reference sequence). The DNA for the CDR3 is TGTGCCAGCAGTTACTCGGGGCCCTACTACGAGCAGTACTTC. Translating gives CASSYSGPYYEQYF.

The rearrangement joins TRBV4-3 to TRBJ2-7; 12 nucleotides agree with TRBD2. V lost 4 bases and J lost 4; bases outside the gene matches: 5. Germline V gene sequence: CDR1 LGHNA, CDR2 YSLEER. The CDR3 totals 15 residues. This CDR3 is CASSPLAGGLYEQYF. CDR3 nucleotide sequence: TGCGCCAGCAGCCCACTAGCGGGAGGCCTGTACGAGCAGTACTTC.

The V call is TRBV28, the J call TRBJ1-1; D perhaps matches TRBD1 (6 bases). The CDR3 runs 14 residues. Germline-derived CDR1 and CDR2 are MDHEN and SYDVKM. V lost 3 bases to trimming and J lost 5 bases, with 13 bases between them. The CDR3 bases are TGTGCCAGCAGTTTCCCAGGGGATGGGACTGAAGCTTTCTTT. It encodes CASSFPGDGTEAFF.

This CDR3 reads CASSPDGTFPHEQYF. Here the CDR3 DNA reads TGTGCCAGCAGCCCCGATGGGACCTTCCCCCACGAGCAGTACTTC. The chain couples TRBV7-8 to TRBJ2-7, with D perhaps TRBD1 or TRBD2 (5 bases each). Germline loops: CDR1 SGHVS, CDR2 FQNEAQ. CDR3 length: 15 amino acids. Trimming shortened V by 5 bases and J by 5 bases, and 19 bases separated the two germline ends.

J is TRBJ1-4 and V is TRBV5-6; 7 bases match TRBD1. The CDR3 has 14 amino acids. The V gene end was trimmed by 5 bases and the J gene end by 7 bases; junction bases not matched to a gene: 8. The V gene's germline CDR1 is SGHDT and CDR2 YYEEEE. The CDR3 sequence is CASSPGGLSEKLFF. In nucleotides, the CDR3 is TGTGCCAGCAGTCCAGGGGGTTTAAGTGAAAAACTGTTTTTT. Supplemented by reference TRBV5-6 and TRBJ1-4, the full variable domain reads DAGVTQSPTHLIKTRGQQVTLRCSPKSGHDTVSWYQQALGQGPQFIFQYYEEEERQRGNFPDRFSGHQFPNYSSELNVNALLLGDSALYLCASSPGGLSEKLFFGSGTQLSVL.

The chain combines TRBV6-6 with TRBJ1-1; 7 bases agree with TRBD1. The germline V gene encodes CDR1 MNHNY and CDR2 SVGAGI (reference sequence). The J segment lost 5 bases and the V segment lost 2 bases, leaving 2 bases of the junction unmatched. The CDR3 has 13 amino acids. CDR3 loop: CASSYDRETEAFF. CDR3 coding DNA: TGTGCCAGCAGTTACGACAGGGAAACTGAAGCTTTCTTT.

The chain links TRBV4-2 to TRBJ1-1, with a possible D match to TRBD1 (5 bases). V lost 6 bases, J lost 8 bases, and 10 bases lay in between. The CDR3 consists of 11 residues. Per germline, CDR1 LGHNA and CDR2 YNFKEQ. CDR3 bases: TGTGCCAGCAGGCGAGGGGCCGAAGCTTTCTTT. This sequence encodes CASRRGAEAFF.

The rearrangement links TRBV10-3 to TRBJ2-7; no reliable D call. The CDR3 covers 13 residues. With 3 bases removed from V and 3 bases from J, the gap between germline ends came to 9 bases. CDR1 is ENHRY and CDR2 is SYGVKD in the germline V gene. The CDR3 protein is CAISDSRDYEQYF. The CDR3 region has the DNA TGTGCCATCAGTGACTCGAGAGACTACGAGCAGTACTTC.

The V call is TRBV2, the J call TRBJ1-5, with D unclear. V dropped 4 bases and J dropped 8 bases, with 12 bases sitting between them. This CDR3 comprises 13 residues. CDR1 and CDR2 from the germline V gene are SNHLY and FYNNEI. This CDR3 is CASSGGRMKPQHF. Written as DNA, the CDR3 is TGTGCCAGCAGTGGAGGCCGCATGAAGCCCCAGCATTTT.

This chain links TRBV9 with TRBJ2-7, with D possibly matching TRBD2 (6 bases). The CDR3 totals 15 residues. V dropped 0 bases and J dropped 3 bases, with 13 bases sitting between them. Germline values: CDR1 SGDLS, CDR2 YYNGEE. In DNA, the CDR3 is TGTGCCAGCAGCGTAGCCCCCGGGAGTGGCTACGAGCAGTACTTC. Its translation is CASSVAPGSGYEQYF.

CDR3 sequence reads: CASSVGNSNYGYTF. DNA for the CDR3: TGTGCCAGCAGCGTAGGGAACAGCAACTATGGCTACACCTTC. The chain uses TRBV9 and TRBJ1-2; the D is unclear. V was cut by 0 bases and J by 2 bases, with 8 bases left in between. The V gene's germline CDR1 is SGDLS and CDR2 YYNGEE. The CDR3 length is 14 residues.

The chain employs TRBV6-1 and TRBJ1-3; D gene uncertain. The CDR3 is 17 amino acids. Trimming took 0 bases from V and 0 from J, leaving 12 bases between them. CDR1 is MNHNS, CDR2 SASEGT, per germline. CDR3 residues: CASSEAPLETSGNTIYF. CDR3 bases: TGTGCCAGCAGTGAAGCGCCCCTGGAGACCTCTGGAAACACCATATATTTT.

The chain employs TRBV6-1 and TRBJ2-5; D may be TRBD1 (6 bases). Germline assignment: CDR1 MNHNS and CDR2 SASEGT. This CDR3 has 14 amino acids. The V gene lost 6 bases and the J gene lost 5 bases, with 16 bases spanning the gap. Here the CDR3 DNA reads TGTGCCAGCAGGGCCGGGACACCCTCGGAGACCCAGTACTTC. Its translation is CASRAGTPSETQYF.

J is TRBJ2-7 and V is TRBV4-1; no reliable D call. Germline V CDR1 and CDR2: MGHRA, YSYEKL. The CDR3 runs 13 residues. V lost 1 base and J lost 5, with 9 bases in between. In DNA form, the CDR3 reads TGCGCCAGCAGCCAAGTTGATGCGGACGAGCAGTACTTC. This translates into CASSQVDADEQYF.